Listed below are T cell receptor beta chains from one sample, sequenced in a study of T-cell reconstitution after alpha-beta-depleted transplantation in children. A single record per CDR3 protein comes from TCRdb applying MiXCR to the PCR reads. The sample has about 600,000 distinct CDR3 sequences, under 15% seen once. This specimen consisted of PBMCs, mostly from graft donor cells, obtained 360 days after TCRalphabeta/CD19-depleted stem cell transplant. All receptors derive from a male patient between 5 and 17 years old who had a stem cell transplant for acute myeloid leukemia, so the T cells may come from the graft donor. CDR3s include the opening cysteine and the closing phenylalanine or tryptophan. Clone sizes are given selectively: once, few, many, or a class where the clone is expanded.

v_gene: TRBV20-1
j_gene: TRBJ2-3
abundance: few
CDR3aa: CSARDTQYF

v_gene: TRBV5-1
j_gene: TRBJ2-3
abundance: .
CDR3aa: CASSLALGDTDTQYF

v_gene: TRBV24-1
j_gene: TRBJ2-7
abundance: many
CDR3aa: CATSEGTSGRHEQYF

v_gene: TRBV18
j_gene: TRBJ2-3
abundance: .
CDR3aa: CASRRDTTPSTDTQYF

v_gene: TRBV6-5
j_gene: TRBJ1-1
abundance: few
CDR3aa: CASSSPGQGHTEAFF

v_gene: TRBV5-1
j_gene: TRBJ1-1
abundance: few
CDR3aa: CASSPSVGGTEAFF

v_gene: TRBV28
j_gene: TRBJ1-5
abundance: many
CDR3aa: CASTLPPDGSNQPQHF

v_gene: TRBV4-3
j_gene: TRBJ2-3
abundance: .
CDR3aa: CASSQVLTSGRAGGTDTQYF

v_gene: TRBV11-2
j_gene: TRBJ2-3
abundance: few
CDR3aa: CASSSGLAGFVSTDTQYF

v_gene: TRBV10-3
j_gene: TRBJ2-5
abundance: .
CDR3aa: CAIAQGAATQYF

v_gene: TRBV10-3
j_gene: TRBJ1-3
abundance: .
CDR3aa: CAISPRVSSGNTIYF